This TCR beta chain was captured by sequencing in a study of blood T cells in healthy people across ages. Overall study results and limits: Per-million-T-cell TCR beta diversity fell roughly linearly with age.

This CDR3 is built from 14 residues. Trimming shortened V by 6 bases and J by 3 bases, and 15 bases separated the two germline ends. Germline V lookup: CDR1 MNHEY, CDR2 SMNVEV (reference sequence). Next came a second PCR, run for roughly 6 to 11 cycles, which used a sample-barcoded 5' primer along with a J-beta primer mix. TCRdb called the 5' RACE reads again in MiXCR, with one record for every CDR3 protein. The repertoire consists of some 860,000 distinct CDR3 sequences, with roughly 50% occurring once and the leading ten covering around a quarter. Remarks on this clonotype: Its antigen is unidentified.

Total RNA extraction produced at least 5.5 micrograms (per sample) for the study. This sequence was found in a man aged 40-49 years in good health. Material for sequencing was blood. V is TRBV27 and J is TRBJ2-7, with D possibly TRBD1 on 6 matching bases. CDR3: CASRAQGRDYEQYF. The CDR3 DNA reads as TGTGCCAGCAGGGCACAGGGACGTGACTACGAGCAGTACTTC.